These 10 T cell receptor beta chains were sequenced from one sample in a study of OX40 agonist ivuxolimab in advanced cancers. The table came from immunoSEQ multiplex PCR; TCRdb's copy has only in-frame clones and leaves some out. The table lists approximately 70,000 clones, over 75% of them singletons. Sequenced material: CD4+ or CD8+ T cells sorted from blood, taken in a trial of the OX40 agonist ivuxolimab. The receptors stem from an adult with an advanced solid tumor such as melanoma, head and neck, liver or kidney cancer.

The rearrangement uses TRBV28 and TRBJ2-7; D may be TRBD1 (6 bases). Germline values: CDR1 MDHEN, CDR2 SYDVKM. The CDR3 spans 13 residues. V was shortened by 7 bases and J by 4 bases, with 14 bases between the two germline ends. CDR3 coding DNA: TGTGCCAGCAAAAACCAGGGGCCATACGAGCAGTACTTC. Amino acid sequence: CASKNQGPYEQYF.

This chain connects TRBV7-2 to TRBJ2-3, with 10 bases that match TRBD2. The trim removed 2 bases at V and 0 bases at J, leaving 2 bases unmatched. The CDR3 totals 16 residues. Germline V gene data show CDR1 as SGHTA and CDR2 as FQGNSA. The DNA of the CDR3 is TGTGCCAGCAGCTTATTGACTAGCGGGAGCACAGATACGCAGTATTTT. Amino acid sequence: CASSLLTSGSTDTQYF. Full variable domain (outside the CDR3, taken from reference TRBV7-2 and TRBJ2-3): GAGVSQSPSNKVTEKGKDVELRCDPISGHTALYWYRQSLGQGLEFLIYFQGNSAPDKSGLPSDRFSAERTGGSVSTLTIQRTQQEDSAVYLCASSLLTSGSTDTQYFGPGTRLTVL.

The CDR3 reads CASSHPGQGVTDTQYF. CDR3 DNA: TGTGCCAGCAGTCATCCGGGACAGGGAGTTACAGATACGCAGTATTTT. V is TRBV28 and J is TRBJ2-3; 9 nucleotides agree with TRBD1. Looked up from germline, CDR1 is MDHEN and CDR2 is SYDVKM. J was trimmed by 3 bases and V by 5 bases; bases with no gene match: 9. The CDR3 has 16 residues.

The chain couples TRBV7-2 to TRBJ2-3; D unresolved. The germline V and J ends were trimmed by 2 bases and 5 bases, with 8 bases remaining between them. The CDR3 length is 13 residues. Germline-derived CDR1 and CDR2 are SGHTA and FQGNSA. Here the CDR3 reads CASSLKWVDTQYF. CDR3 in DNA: TGTGCCAGCAGCTTAAAGTGGGTAGATACGCAGTATTTT.

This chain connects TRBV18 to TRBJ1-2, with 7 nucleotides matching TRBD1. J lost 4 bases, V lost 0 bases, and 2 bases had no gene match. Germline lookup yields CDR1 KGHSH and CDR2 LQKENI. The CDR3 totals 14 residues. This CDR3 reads CASSPPGQSYGYTF. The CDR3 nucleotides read TGTGCCAGCTCACCACCGGGACAGAGCTATGGCTACACCTTC.

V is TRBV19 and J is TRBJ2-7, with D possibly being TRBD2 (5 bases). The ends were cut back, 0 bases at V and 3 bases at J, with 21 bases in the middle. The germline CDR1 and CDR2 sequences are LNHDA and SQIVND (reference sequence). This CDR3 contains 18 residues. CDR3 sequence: CASSIDPGPSAENYEQYF. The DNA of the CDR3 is TGTGCCAGTAGTATAGATCCTGGTCCGTCAGCGGAAAACTACGAGCAGTACTTC.

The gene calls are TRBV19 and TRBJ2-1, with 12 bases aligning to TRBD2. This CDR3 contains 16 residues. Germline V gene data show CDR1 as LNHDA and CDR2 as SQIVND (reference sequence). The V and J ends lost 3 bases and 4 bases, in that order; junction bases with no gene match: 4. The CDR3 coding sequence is TGTGCCAGTAGTATCTTCCTAGCGGGAGGGTACAATGAGCAGTTCTTC. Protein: CASSIFLAGGYNEQFF.

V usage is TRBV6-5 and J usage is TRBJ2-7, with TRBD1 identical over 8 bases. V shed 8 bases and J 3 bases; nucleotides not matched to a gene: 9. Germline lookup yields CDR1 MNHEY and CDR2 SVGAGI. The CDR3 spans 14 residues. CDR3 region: CASQAYTGGYEQYF. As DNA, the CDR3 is TGTGCCAGCCAAGCCTATACAGGGGGCTACGAGCAGTACTTC.

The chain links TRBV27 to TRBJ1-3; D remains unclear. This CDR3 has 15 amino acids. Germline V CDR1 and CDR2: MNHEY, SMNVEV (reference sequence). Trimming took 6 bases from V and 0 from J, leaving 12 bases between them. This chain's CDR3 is CASSLDGNSGNTIYF. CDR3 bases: TGTGCCAGCAGCCTGGACGGGAACTCTGGAAACACCATATATTTT.

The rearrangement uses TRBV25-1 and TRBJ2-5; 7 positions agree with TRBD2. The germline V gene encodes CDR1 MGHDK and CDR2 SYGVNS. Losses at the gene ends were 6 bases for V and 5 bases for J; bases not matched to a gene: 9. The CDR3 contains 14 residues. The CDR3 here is CASSKAGVRETQYF. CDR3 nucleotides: TGTGCCAGCAGCAAGGCGGGAGTAAGGGAGACCCAGTACTTC. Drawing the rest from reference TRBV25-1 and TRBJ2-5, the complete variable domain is EADIYQTPRYLVIGTGKKITLECSQTMGHDKMYWYQQDPGMELHLIHYSYGVNSTEKGDLSSESTVSRIRTEHFPLTLESARPSHTSQYLCASSKAGVRETQYFGPGTRLLVL.